A selection of T cell receptor beta chains follows, all from one sample in a study of T-cell reconstitution after alpha-beta-depleted transplantation in children. TCRdb used MiXCR to reprocess the PCR reads, holding one entry per CDR3 protein. The sample lists about 18,000 distinct CDR3 sequences, around 5.1% occurring once. Specimen: PBMCs, collected before TCRalphabeta/CD19-depleted stem cell transplant. The source of these receptors is a boy aged 5 to 17 with acute lymphoblastic leukemia, due to receive a stem cell transplant. Each CDR3 is given with its conserved first and last residue. D genes are given only for firm matches. Clone size is given for some rows only: seen once, a few or many times, or a class if the clone is expanded.

- TRBJ1-5 13 TRBV30 many CAWSGGGNQPQHF TGTGCCTGGAGTGGAGGGGGCAATCAGCCCCAGCATTTT
- TRBJ2-5 14 TRBV24-1 medium-sized CATAIGGRQETQYF TGTGCCACGGCTATAGGGGGGCGCCAAGAGACCCAGTACTTC
- TRBJ2-6 16 TRBV12-3/TRBV12-4 many CASSSRSRSGANVLTF TGTGCCAGCAGTTCCCGGTCTCGTTCTGGGGCCAACGTCCTGACTTTC
- TRBJ2-7 18 TRBV3-1 many CASSQVGAGNPETYEQYF TGTGCCAGCAGCCAAGTCGGGGCCGGCAATCCCGAGACCTACGAGCAGTACTTC
TRBD2 TRBJ2-2 16 TRBV4-3 medium-sized CASSQAGTMNTGELFF TGCGCCAGCAGCCAGGCCGGGACTATGAACACCGGGGAGCTGTTTTTT
- TRBJ1-3 14 TRBV5-1 few CASSLGTDGNTIYF TGCGCCAGCAGCTTGGGTACAGATGGAAACACCATATATTTT
- TRBJ2-2 13 TRBV12-3/TRBV12-4 medium-sized CASRPTNTGELFF TGTGCCAGCAGGCCTACAAACACCGGGGAGCTGTTTTTT
- TRBJ2-3 12 TRBV20-1 medium-sized CSAEGVTDTQYF TGCAGTGCCGAGGGGGTCACAGATACGCAGTATTTT
- TRBJ2-4 12 TRBV7-9 hyperexpanded CASWVREDIQYF TGTGCCAGTTGGGTGAGGGAGGACATTCAGTACTTC
- TRBJ2-1 18 TRBV12-3/TRBV12-4 few CASSKRPGDTISYNEQFF TGTGCCAGCAGCAAACGTCCAGGGGACACCATCTCCTACAATGAGCAGTTCTTC
- TRBJ1-1 14 TRBV5-1 many CASSRDTLNTEAFF TGCGCCAGCAGCAGGGACACTTTAAACACTGAAGCTTTCTTT
- TRBJ2-7 14 TRBV4-1 many CASSQPTGEGEQYF TGCGCCAGCAGCCAACCTACAGGGGAGGGCGAGCAGTACTTC
- TRBJ2-3 17 TRBV3-1 many CASSQEITDVVDDTQYF TGTGCCAGCAGCCAAGAGATAACAGATGTTGTTGACGATACGCAGTATTTT
- TRBJ2-7 17 TRBV11-2 few CASSLNVHRVGSYEQYF TGTGCCAGCAGCTTAAATGTCCACAGGGTGGGATCCTACGAGCAGTACTTC
TRBD2 TRBJ2-1 13 TRBV20-1 medium-sized CSAADREGNEQFF TGCAGTGCTGCTGACCGGGAGGGAAATGAGCAGTTCTTC
TRBD1 TRBJ1-2 14 TRBV28 many CASRGGTGGQGYTF TGTGCCAGCAGAGGAGGGACAGGGGGTCAAGGCTACACCTTC
- TRBJ2-6 16 TRBV9 - CASSAQQSSGANVLTF TGTGCCAGCAGCGCGCAACAGTCCTCTGGGGCCAACGTCCTGACTTTC
TRBD1 TRBJ2-7 15 TRBV5-8 few CASSYRDRDAYEQYF TGTGCCAGCAGCTACCGGGACAGGGATGCCTACGAGCAGTACTTC
- TRBJ2-2 14 TRBV6-2/TRBV6-3 many CASSLSALGGELFF TGTGCCAGCAGTCTTTCGGCCCTGGGGGGGGAGCTGTTTTTT
- TRBJ1-2 16 TRBV29-1 medium-sized CSVDPSSGRRNYGYTF TGCAGCGTCGACCCGAGCTCCGGACGGAGGAACTATGGCTACACCTTC
- TRBJ1-1 13 TRBV9 many CASSVEGGTEAFF TGTGCCAGCAGCGTAGAAGGGGGTACTGAAGCTTTCTTT
- TRBJ2-1 17 TRBV18 many CASSPPFDAGNYNEQFF TGTGCCAGCTCACCACCTTTTGACGCGGGGAATTACAATGAGCAGTTCTTC
- TRBJ1-2 16 TRBV5-1 many CASSSGTQNFNYGYTF TGCGCCAGCAGCTCCGGGACACAAAATTTTAACTATGGCTACACCTTC
- TRBJ2-1 13 TRBV19 many CASTTGTYGEQFF TGTGCCAGTACCACTGGGACTTACGGTGAGCAGTTCTTC
- TRBJ2-7 15 TRBV11-3 many CASSFISDSRYEQYF TGTGCCAGCAGCTTTATCTCCGACAGTCGCTACGAGCAGTACTTC
TRBD1 TRBJ2-6 15 TRBV30 many CAWGRGLSGANVLTF TGTGCCTGGGGCAGGGGGTTATCTGGGGCCAACGTCCTGACTTTC
TRBD1 TRBJ1-4 15 TRBV5-6 many CASSYRGSTNEKLFF TGTGCCAGCAGCTACAGGGGATCAACTAATGAAAAACTGTTTTTT
- TRBJ1-3 14 TRBV15 few CATSRAGSGNTIYF TGTGCCACCAGCAGAGCAGGCTCTGGAAACACCATATATTTT
- TRBJ2-7 15 TRBV11-2 large CASSLGPGVAYEQYF TGTGCCAGCAGCTTAGGTCCGGGAGTCGCCTACGAGCAGTACTTC
TRBD1 TRBJ2-1 11 TRBV5-4 - CASSPGTVLFF TGTGCCAGCAGCCCTGGGACAGTATTGTTCTTC
TRBD2 TRBJ2-7 17 TRBV19 - CASSIAAGLAGEYEQYF TGTGCCAGTAGTATAGCGGCGGGACTAGCGGGGGAATACGAGCAGTACTTC